This T cell receptor (beta chain) was profiled in a study of blood T cell repertoires in COVID-19. Study-level information: From the United States, Italy and Spain came samples of acute and convalescent COVID-19.

V lost 2 bases and J lost 0, with 17 bases in between. The CDR3 is 17 amino acids. Looked up from germline, CDR1 is LNHDA and CDR2 is SQIVND (reference sequence). Per the authors' pipeline: Amplification of reference gene primers was used by the study to estimate nucleated cell counts. Sequenced by immunoSEQ multiplex PCR; TCRdb stores in-frame clones only, minus some. The DNA gave D and trimming, while V, J and clone size come from that table. This table holds approximately 200,000 clones, roughly nine tenths found once. This chain links TRBV19 with TRBJ2-7; D might be TRBD2 (5 bases). Material: peripheral blood. The receptor was derived from an older man with acute or convalescent COVID-19. Written as DNA, the CDR3 is TGTGCCAGTAGTATAATCTTTCGGGGATCCTCCTCCTACGAGCAGTACTTC. Its translation is CASSIIFRGSSSYEQYF.